This is a list of T cell receptor beta chains from one sample in a study of Ad26.COV2.S vaccination and SARS-CoV-2 variants. The repertoire was sequenced with immunoSEQ multiplex PCR; TCRdb's copy has only in-frame clones and lacks some. This table has over 250,000 clones, over 75% appearing once. The sample consisted of peripheral blood, taken in a trial of Ad26.COV2.S vaccine versus placebo. These receptors were collected from a person aged 18-65 years who received the Ad26.COV2.S COVID-19 vaccine or a placebo. Each CDR3 is given with its conserved first and last residue. The order of the fields is D gene, V gene, clone size, J gene, CDR3 protein, CDR3 DNA. The D gene is left open where the match is weak. Expanded clones get a size class; other rows say once, few or many, or leave the size out.

>TRBD2|TRBV6-1|-|TRBJ2-1
CASSARGTSGSGEQFF
TGTGCCAGCAGTGCGCGGGGGACTAGCGGTTCGGGTGAGCAGTTCTTC
>TRBD2|TRBV5-1|few|TRBJ2-1
CASSSTSGRGNEQFF
TGCGCCAGCAGCTCGACTAGCGGGAGGGGCAATGAGCAGTTCTTC
>TRBD1|TRBV2|-|TRBJ2-7
CASRTSGTGVREQYF
TGTGCCAGCAGGACCTCCGGGACAGGGGTTCGCGAGCAGTACTTC
>-|TRBV30|-|TRBJ1-1
CAWSAGGQAFF
TGTGCCTGGAGCGCTGGGGGGCAAGCTTTCTTT
>TRBD1|TRBV10-3|once|TRBJ1-4
CAISPGTGEEKLFF
TGTGCCATCAGCCCAGGGACAGGGGAAGAAAAACTGTTTTTT
>-|TRBV7-9|-|TRBJ2-3
CASSSQTSGYRDTQYF
TGTGCCAGCAGCTCCCAGACCTCGGGGTATCGGGATACGCAGTATTTT
>-|TRBV13|-|TRBJ2-7
CASSFRLVSSYEQYF
TGTGCCAGCAGCTTCCGACTAGTAAGCTCCTACGAGCAGTACTTC
>-|TRBV5-1|-|TRBJ2-1
CASSLLASRDEQFF
TGCGCCAGCAGCTTGTTGGCTAGTCGAGATGAGCAGTTCTTC
>-|TRBV6-2/TRBV6-3|-|TRBJ1-2
CASSYSGERAVNYGYTF
TGTGCCAGCAGTTACTCGGGCGAAAGGGCGGTTAACTATGGCTACACCTTC
>TRBD2|TRBV18|-|TRBJ2-3
CASSPLLAGEIDTQYF
TGTGCCAGCTCACCATTACTAGCGGGAGAGATAGATACGCAGTATTTT
>-|TRBV2|-|TRBJ2-1
CASTPTGGRQYNEQFF
TGTGCCAGCACCCCTACTGGGGGACGGCAGTACAATGAGCAGTTCTTC
>TRBD1|TRBV10-3|-|TRBJ1-2
CATAGTGKNYGYTF
TGTGCCACCGCCGGGACAGGGAAGAACTATGGCTACACCTTC
>TRBD2|TRBV7-3|-|TRBJ2-1
CASSLGTSGAKQFF
TGTGCCAGCAGCTTAGGGACTAGCGGGGCCAAGCAGTTCTTC
>TRBD1|TRBV27|-|TRBJ2-7
CASSQFTPGQGYHEQYF
TGTGCCAGCAGTCAGTTTACCCCGGGACAGGGATACCACGAGCAGTACTTC
>-|TRBV4-1|-|TRBJ2-7
CASSQGQDAFTYEQYF
TGCGCCAGCAGCCAAGGGCAGGACGCTTTCACCTACGAGCAGTACTTC
>TRBD1|TRBV5-1|-|TRBJ2-5
CASDRGNQETQYF
TGCGCCAGCGACAGGGGCAACCAAGAGACCCAGTACTTC
>-|TRBV18|-|TRBJ1-4
CASSPPWPSNEKLFF
TGTGCCAGCTCACCACCCTGGCCTTCTAATGAAAAACTGTTTTTT
>TRBD1|TRBV11-1|once|TRBJ2-1
CASSPGQGSNEQFF
TGTGCCAGCAGCCCGGGACAGGGAAGCAATGAGCAGTTCTTC